The 9 T cell receptor beta chains given below trace back to one sample, sequenced in a study of siplizumab effects on memory and regulatory T cells. Libraries were prepared by immunoSEQ multiplex PCR; TCRdb keeps only in-frame clonotypes and omits some of them. The profile shows tens of thousands of clones, approximately 90% of them singletons. The sequenced sample was Tregs sorted from blood. Every receptor here comes from a human donor in good health.

This rearrangement joins TRBV7-9 to TRBJ1-1, with D perhaps matching TRBD1 (5 bases). Germline assignment: CDR1 SEHNR and CDR2 FQNEAQ (reference sequence). Trimming pared 3 bases from V and 11 bases from J, leaving 13 bases between. This CDR3 is 12 amino acids long. This chain's CDR3 is CASSLRSGWAFF. The CDR3 DNA reads as TGTGCCAGCAGCTTGAGGTCAGGGTGGGCTTTCTTT. The complete variable domain, with remaining parts taken from reference TRBV7-9 and TRBJ1-1, reads DTGVSQNPRHKITKRGQNVTFRCDPISEHNRLYWYRQTLGQGPEFLTYFQNEAQLEKSRLLSDRFSAERPKGSFSTLEIQRTEQGDSAMYLCASSLRSGWAFFGQGTRLTVV.

The count of this clone is one. The gene calls are TRBV18 and TRBJ2-1, with D possibly TRBD1 on 5 matching bases. Germline V lookup: CDR1 KGHSH, CDR2 LQKENI. The CDR3 spans 14 residues. Trimming cost V 3 bases and J 3 bases, with 9 bases left between them. CDR3 DNA: TGTGCCAGCTCACCGGTCGACAGCTACAATGAGCAGTTCTTC. It is translated as CASSPVDSYNEQFF.

This chain links TRBV5-1 with TRBJ2-2, with 9 bases aligning to TRBD2. CDR3 size: 16 residues. The V segment lost 4 bases and the J segment 6 bases; nucleotides outside the gene matches: 10. Germline loops: CDR1 SGHRS, CDR2 YFSETQ. The CDR3 nucleotides read TGCGCCAGCAGCCCACTGGCGGGGGGGCTGTCCGGGGAGCTGTTTTTT. Encoded protein: CASSPLAGGLSGELFF. Combining the CDR3 with reference TRBV5-1 and TRBJ2-2 gives the whole variable domain KAGVTQTPRYLIKTRGQQVTLSCSPISGHRSVSWYQQTPGQGLQFLFEYFSETQRNKGNFPGRFSGRQFSNSRSEMNVSTLELGDSALYLCASSPLAGGLSGELFFGEGSRLTVL.

The chain is built from TRBV12-5 and TRBJ1-4; 8 positions agree with TRBD1. V lost 6 bases to trimming and J lost 8 bases; unmatched junction nucleotides: 5. Germline assignment: CDR1 LGHNT and CDR2 FRNRAP. The CDR3 consists of 13 residues. The CDR3 sequence: CASGPGGWEKLFF. CDR3 nucleotide sequence: TGTGCTAGTGGGCCAGGGGGCTGGGAAAAACTGTTTTTT.

This clone was seen once. This chain joins TRBV6-6 and TRBJ1-5; TRBD1 matches at 7 bases. This CDR3 has 13 amino acids. In germline, CDR1 is MNHNY, CDR2 SVGAGI (reference sequence). The junction had 2 bases not matched to a gene; V was cut back by 7 bases and J by 2 bases. The CDR3 here is CASTTGGNQPQHF. The CDR3 bases are TGTGCCAGCACCACAGGGGGCAATCAGCCCCAGCATTTT.

In DNA form, the CDR3 reads TGTGCCAGCAGCTTATTACAGACGAACACTGAAGCTTTCTTT. The encoded protein is CASSLLQTNTEAFF. The chain has TRBV7-3 and TRBJ1-1; D is ambiguous. V was shortened by 2 bases and J by 1 base, with 8 bases between the two germline ends. The CDR3 consists of 14 residues. Germline V lookup: CDR1 SGHTA, CDR2 FQGTGA.

This sequence joins TRBV6-5 and TRBJ2-5; D is possibly TRBD1 (5 bases). The V end was cut by 0 bases, the J end by 7 bases, with 12 bases between. Germline CDR1 reads MNHEY; CDR2 reads SVGAGI. CDR3 length: 14 amino acids. The CDR3: CASSYSSGQGTQYF. The DNA for the CDR3 is TGTGCCAGCAGTTACTCGTCCGGGCAGGGGACCCAGTACTTC.

This clone occurred once. The rearrangement uses TRBV6-1 and TRBJ1-2; the match to TRBD1 covers 12 bases. The CDR3 runs to 15 residues. Germline CDR1 reads MNHNS; CDR2 reads SASEGT. The ends lost 4 bases at V and 8 bases at J; junction bases unmatched: 8. This CDR3 is CASSVRDRGLRGYTF. The CDR3, as DNA: TGTGCCAGCAGTGTTAGGGACAGGGGGCTGCGGGGCTACACCTTC.

This clone was counted ten times or more. V gene TRBV9 combines with J gene TRBJ2-7; maybe TRBD2 (5 bases). This CDR3 spans 15 amino acids. CDR1 and CDR2 (germline): SGDLS, YYNGEE. The V gene lost 0 bases and the J gene lost 3 bases, with 13 bases spanning the gap. CDR3 sequence: CASSVDGRAGYEQYF. In DNA form, the CDR3 reads TGTGCCAGCAGCGTAGACGGCCGGGCGGGCTACGAGCAGTACTTC.